The rows below give T cell receptor beta chains drawn from one sample of a study of shared clonotypes between healthy human individuals. Some clones are missing from TCRdb's copy, which holds only in-frame ones; the method was immunoSEQ multiplex PCR. This table has over 300,000 clones, around 87% appearing once. Sequencing input: memory CD8+ T cells sorted from blood. These receptors were obtained from a man aged 18 to 35 in good health. CDR3s include the opening cysteine and the closing phenylalanine or tryptophan. The D gene is left open where the match is weak.

>TRBV30|.|TRBJ1-1
CAWGGNVNTEAFF
>TRBV4-3|.|TRBJ1-4
CASSQDPPTWDNEKLFF
>TRBV10-3|TRBD1|TRBJ1-5
CAISDQGAEQPQHF
>TRBV5-6|TRBD2|TRBJ2-7
CASSASGRVLEQYF
>TRBV19|.|TRBJ2-7
CASSGVSYEQYF
>TRBV6-1|.|TRBJ2-1
CASSEYFGGEQFF
>TRBV7-9|TRBD2|TRBJ2-3
CASSLLAGAVTDTQYF
>TRBV5-6|.|TRBJ2-7
CASSFGSLSSYEQYF
>TRBV6-6|.|TRBJ2-7
CASSQGSPYEQYF
>TRBV7-2|TRBD2|TRBJ2-7
CASSSSTSGEGLEQYF
>TRBV19|TRBD2|TRBJ2-7
CASSMGTSGYEQYF
>TRBV9|.|TRBJ1-4
CASSVDPSTSEKLFF
>TRBV7-9|TRBD1|TRBJ2-3
CASSLWTGGTDTQYF
>TRBV28|.|TRBJ2-7
CASSQLWDYEQYF
>TRBV18|.|TRBJ1-2
CASSPPGDYGYTF
>TRBV2|TRBD1|TRBJ1-6
CATLEGQGMSPLHF